This is a list of T cell receptor beta chains from one sample in a study of blood T cell repertoires in COVID-19. Measured with immunoSEQ multiplex PCR; TCRdb has only the in-frame clones, and not every one. The profile shows 300,000 to 400,000 clones, approximately 88% of them singletons. The sample comprised peripheral blood. These receptor sequences come from a young woman with COVID-19, enrolled during active disease. CDR3s include the opening cysteine and the closing phenylalanine or tryptophan. Fields, in order: J gene, V gene, clone size, D gene, CDR3 protein, CDR3 DNA. A D gene is named only where the DNA matches it firmly. Not all rows give a size; the values are once, few, many and, for expanded clones, a class.

TRBJ1-3 | TRBV14 | . | TRBD1 | CASSQTGGVGNTIYF | TGTGCCAGCAGCCAGACAGGGGGCGTTGGAAACACCATATATTTT
TRBJ2-5 | TRBV20-1 | . | . | CSARRGETQYF | TGCAGTGCTAGAAGGGGAGAGACCCAGTACTTC
TRBJ2-1 | TRBV4-1 | . | . | CASSQGVGLSEQFF | TGCGCCAGCAGCCAAGGTGTTGGACTATCAGAGCAGTTCTTC
TRBJ1-1 | TRBV2 | . | TRBD1 | CASISSNRGTEAFF | TGTGCCAGCATTTCGTCGAACAGGGGGACTGAAGCTTTCTTT
TRBJ1-3 | TRBV11-3 | . | . | CASSLARPKSGNTIYF | TGTGCCAGCAGCTTAGCGAGGCCCAAATCTGGAAACACCATATATTTT
TRBJ2-3 | TRBV6-5 | . | TRBD1 | CASKMTGADTQYF | TGTGCCAGCAAGATGACAGGGGCCGATACGCAGTATTTT
TRBJ1-6 | TRBV25-1 | once | TRBD1 | CASSGDRGRNSPLHF | TGTGCCAGCAGTGGCGACAGGGGAAGAAACTCACCCCTCCACTTT
TRBJ2-2 | TRBV5-1 | . | TRBD1 | CASSSGQIYTGELFF | TGCGCCAGCAGCTCGGGACAGATCTACACCGGGGAGCTGTTTTTT
TRBJ1-3 | TRBV4-1 | . | . | CASSQRRVRGSGNTIYF | TGCGCCAGCAGCCAACGGCGGGTCAGGGGCTCTGGAAACACCATATATTTT
TRBJ1-5 | TRBV27 | . | . | CASSLFHSNQPQHF | TGTGCCAGCAGTTTATTCCATAGCAATCAGCCCCAGCATTTT
TRBJ2-7 | TRBV4-3 | few | TRBD2 | CASSQDRYTSGLEQYF | TGCGCCAGCAGCCAAGATCGGTACACTAGCGGCCTCGAGCAGTACTTC
TRBJ1-2 | TRBV30 | . | . | CAWSVAGASSYGYTF | TGTGCCTGGAGTGTAGCGGGGGCTAGTAGCTATGGCTACACCTTC
TRBJ2-1 | TRBV18 | once | . | CASSPQVGSNEQFF | TGTGCCAGCTCACCACAAGTAGGGAGCAATGAGCAGTTCTTC
TRBJ1-2 | TRBV7-9 | . | . | CASSLGQLPNYGYTF | TGTGCCAGCAGCTTAGGGCAGTTACCTAACTATGGCTACACCTTC
TRBJ2-2 | TRBV5-1 | . | TRBD1 | CASSSGTGVTGELFF | TGCGCCAGCAGCTCGGGGACAGGGGTGACCGGGGAGCTGTTTTTT
TRBJ1-1 | TRBV24-1 | . | TRBD1 | CATSRTGGTEAFF | TGTGCCACCAGTAGGACAGGGGGCACTGAAGCTTTCTTT